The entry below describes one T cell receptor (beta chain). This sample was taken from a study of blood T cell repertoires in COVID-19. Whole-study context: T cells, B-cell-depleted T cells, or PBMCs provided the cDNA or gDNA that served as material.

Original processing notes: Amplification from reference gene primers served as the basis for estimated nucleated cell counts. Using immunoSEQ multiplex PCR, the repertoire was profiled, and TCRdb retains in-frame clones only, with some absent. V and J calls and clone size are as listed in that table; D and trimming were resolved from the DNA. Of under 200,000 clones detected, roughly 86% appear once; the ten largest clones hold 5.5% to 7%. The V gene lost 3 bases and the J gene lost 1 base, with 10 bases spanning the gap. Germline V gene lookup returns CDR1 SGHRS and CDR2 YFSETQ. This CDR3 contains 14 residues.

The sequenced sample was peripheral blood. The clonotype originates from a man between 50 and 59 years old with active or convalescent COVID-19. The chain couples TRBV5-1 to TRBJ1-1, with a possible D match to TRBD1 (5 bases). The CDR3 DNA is TGCGCCAGCAGCTGGGGCGGGGAGAACACTGAAGCTTTCTTT. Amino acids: CASSWGGENTEAFF.